This T cell receptor beta chain was obtained from a study of T cell responses to AZD1222 COVID-19 vaccine. This CDR3 region has 16 residues. Germline values: CDR1 MGHRA, CDR2 YSYEKL. To note about this clone: One end of the junction varies from germline; a read error may be responsible.

Method: immunoSEQ multiplex PCR; TCRdb's copy keeps in-frame clones and lacks some. The data hold about 140,000 clones, with 92% observed a single time. The source material was peripheral blood, sampled 28 days after the second AZD1222 dose. V gene TRBV4-1 combines with J gene TRBJ2-2; 8 nucleotides line up with TRBD2. The receptor's source is an adult who received the AZD1222 COVID-19 vaccine. DNA of the CDR3: TGCGCCCGCAGCCAACCGGGACTAGGCCAAACCGGGGAGCTGTTTTTT. Translating it yields CARSQPGLGQTGELFF.